This T cell receptor beta chain is from a study of T-cell memory formation after mild COVID-19. This clonotype was detected a few times. One entry per CDR3 protein results from TCRdb running MiXCR on the 5' RACE reads. This sample has a few hundred thousand distinct CDR3 sequences, with approximately 15% found just once. With 5 bases removed from V and 7 bases from J, the gap between germline ends came to 18 bases. The length of the CDR3 is 14 residues. This clonotype was obtained from a man between 18 and 29 years old who had mild COVID-19 (a few samples of this study predate the infection). Cell type and time point are not known. The sample was PBMCs or a T cell subset sorted from them (not recorded which). The chain combines TRBV12-3 or TRBV12-4 with TRBJ2-7; D is ambiguous. For the CDR3, the DNA is TGTGCCAGCAGTCGCGTCAGCTACCCTACGGAGCAGTACTTC. Protein: CASSRVSYPTEQYF.